A single T cell receptor (beta chain) is shown here with its context. These data come from a study of blood T cell repertoires in COVID-19. Measured with immunoSEQ multiplex PCR; TCRdb has only the in-frame clones, and not every one. The data hold under 45,000 clones, with roughly 89% observed a single time. The clonotype was recovered from a man in his forties with COVID-19, enrolled during active disease. What was sequenced was peripheral blood.

In nucleotides, the CDR3 is TGTGCCAGCTCACCGGACAGGAAAAATGGCTACACCTTC. It specifies CASSPDRKNGYTF. The chain carries TRBV18 and TRBJ1-2, with 7 bases aligning to TRBD1. This CDR3 spans 13 amino acids. The V segment lost 3 bases and the J segment 6 bases; nucleotides outside the gene matches: 4. Germline V CDR1 and CDR2: KGHSH, LQKENI.